These 12 T cell receptor beta chains share one sample of origin, sequenced in a study of cytomegalovirus exposure and HLA in healthy donors. PCR primers comprised 60 Vbeta and 13 Jbeta primers. Sequencing was performed with immunoSEQ multiplex PCR; in TCRdb, only in-frame clones are kept and a portion is missing. This sample has approximately 100,000 clones, with 70% to 80% found just once. Sequencing input: PBMCs. These TCRs come from a middle-aged woman in good health and CMV-seronegative.

The chain is built from TRBV25-1 and TRBJ2-4, with a tentative D call TRBD2 (6 bases). CDR3 length: 16 residues. The germline V and J ends were trimmed by 1 base and 6 bases, with 16 bases remaining between them. The germline V gene encodes CDR1 MGHDK and CDR2 SYGVNS. The CDR3 DNA sequence: TGTGCCAGCAGTGAATTAGGAGGGGCAGGGACAAACATTCAGTACTTC. Protein product: CASSELGGAGTNIQYF.

This clone was counted a single time. V usage is TRBV4-3 and J usage is TRBJ1-6, with a weak D call TRBD1 (5 bases). Germline loops: CDR1 LGHNA, CDR2 YSLEER. CDR3 length: 15 amino acids. Trimming pared 4 bases from V and 7 bases from J, leaving 14 bases between. CDR3 protein: CASSRRGVENSPLHF. Written as DNA, the CDR3 is TGCGCCAGCAGCCGAAGGGGTGTAGAGAATTCACCCCTCCACTTT.

The chain uses TRBV4-3 and TRBJ1-1, with D possibly TRBD1 on 5 matching bases. The CDR3 runs to 16 residues. V gave up 4 bases and J gave up 0 bases, with 15 bases separating them. Germline CDR1 is LGHNA and CDR2 is YSLEER. In DNA form, the CDR3 reads TGCGCCAGCAGCCCTGCGGGGCCTTTTATGAACACTGAAGCTTTCTTT. This codes for CASSPAGPFMNTEAFF.

This chain uses TRBV28 with TRBJ2-7; D might be TRBD2 (6 bases). Trimming cost V 8 bases and J 0 bases, with 20 bases left between them. Germline V gene sequence: CDR1 MDHEN, CDR2 SYDVKM. The CDR3 is 16 residues long. Here the CDR3 DNA reads TGTGCCAGCTCCATTGCCGGGACTCTCTACTCCTACGAGCAGTACTTC. The encoded protein is CASSIAGTLYSYEQYF.

This chain links TRBV4-3 with TRBJ1-6; unclear D gene. V gave up 0 bases and J gave up 9 bases, with 15 bases separating them. The germline V gene has CDR1 LGHNA and CDR2 YSLEER. The CDR3 has 16 residues. The CDR3 spells CASSQDLPRVGSPLHF. For the CDR3, the DNA is TGCGCCAGCAGCCAAGATCTCCCACGGGTTGGTTCACCCCTCCACTTT.

The V call is TRBV4-3, the J call TRBJ1-3; TRBD1 matches at 7 bases. From germline, CDR1 is LGHNA and CDR2 YSLEER. Trimming at V came to 4 bases and at J to 2 bases, leaving 8 bases not matched to a gene. The CDR3 is 16 residues long. The CDR3 bases are TGCGCCAGCAGCCCATCCACAGGGGAAACTGGAAACACCATATATTTT. Translation gives CASSPSTGETGNTIYF.

This clone was seen just once. The V gene is TRBV28, the J gene TRBJ1-3, with a weak D call TRBD1 (5 bases). V was clipped by 2 bases and J by 3 bases, with 8 bases between them. Germline CDR1 reads MDHEN; CDR2 reads SYDVKM. The CDR3 has 14 amino acids. CDR3 region: CASSLQGGGNTIYF. The CDR3, as DNA: TGTGCCAGCAGTTTACAGGGTGGTGGAAACACCATATATTTT. Full variable domain (outside the CDR3, taken from reference TRBV28 and TRBJ1-3): DVKVTQSSRYLVKRTGEKVFLECVQDMDHENMFWYRQDPGLGLRLIYFSYDVKMKEKGDIPEGYSVSREKKERFSLILESASTNQTSMYLCASSLQGGGNTIYFGEGSWLTVV.

This clone was counted only a few times. CDR3 nucleotides: TGTGCCAGCAGTTTATGGCATAATTCACCCCTCCACTTT. It yields the protein CASSLWHNSPLHF. The chain couples TRBV27 to TRBJ1-6, with D uncertain. V lost 1 base to trimming and J lost 5 bases, with 3 bases between them. The CDR3 sequence is 13 residues long. CDR1 MNHEY and CDR2 SMNVEV come from the germline V gene (reference sequence).

V gene TRBV5-6 combines with J gene TRBJ1-5; perhaps TRBD1 as D (5 bases). Between the trimmed V and J ends, which lost 2 bases and 6 bases, there was a span of 15 bases. The CDR3 is made up of 15 amino acids. Germline CDR1 is SGHDT and CDR2 is YYEEEE. The CDR3 DNA reads as TGTGCCAGCAGCTTTTTTCAAGGGGTGGGTCAGCCCCAGCATTTT. It codes for CASSFFQGVGQPQHF.

The CDR3 loop is CASTTRQLSNQPQHF. DNA for the CDR3: TGTGCCAGCACTACGAGACAGCTTAGCAATCAGCCCCAGCATTTT. This chain uses TRBV28 with TRBJ1-5; TRBD1 might be the D (5 bases). Germline V lookup: CDR1 MDHEN, CDR2 SYDVKM. V was clipped by 7 bases and J by 0 bases, with 13 bases between them. The CDR3 consists of 15 residues.

The V call is TRBV10-2, the J call TRBJ1-2; D call uncertain. CDR3 size: 15 residues. CDR1 and CDR2 from the germline V gene are WSHSY and SAAADI. Trimming pared 0 bases from V and 3 bases from J, leaving 11 bases between. CDR3 in amino acids: CASSESNAVYYGYTF. The CDR3 nucleotides read TGCGCCAGCAGTGAGTCGAACGCGGTCTACTATGGCTACACCTTC.

The genes are TRBV28 and TRBJ2-2; 8 bases are shared with TRBD1. Trimming cost V 7 bases and J 5 bases; bases outside gene matches: 3. CDR3 length: 13 amino acids. Germline CDR1 and CDR2: MDHEN and SYDVKM. In nucleotides, the CDR3 is TGTGCCAGCAAACAGGGGGGAACCGGGGAGCTGTTTTTT. As protein: CASKQGGTGELFF.